This T cell receptor (beta chain) was profiled in a study of neurological immune-mediated disorders. Study results and limitations: Levels of TCR clonal expansion peaked in HTLV-1-associated myelopathy and reached their lowest in multiple sclerosis, under those of healthy controls.

A 10-nucleotide random UMI tagged transcripts in template-switch 5'RACE cDNA synthesis. TCRdb reprocessed the 5' RACE reads via MiXCR and lists one record per CDR3 protein. The sample lists tens of thousands of distinct CDR3 sequences, approximately 12% occurring once. Germline trimming cut 5 bases from V and 2 bases from J; bases unmatched to any gene: 5. Germline V gene lookup returns CDR1 MNHNS and CDR2 SASEGT. This CDR3 is 14 amino acids long. This clonotype was detected ten times or more. Its specificity is unknown. Sequenced: PBMCs. The rearrangement uses TRBV6-1 and TRBJ2-7; TRBD1 aligns across 8 bases. This receptor was identified in a female donor in good health. The CDR3 nucleotides are TGTGCCAGCAGTCGGACAGGGACACCCTACGAGCAGTACTTC. This gives the protein CASSRTGTPYEQYF.